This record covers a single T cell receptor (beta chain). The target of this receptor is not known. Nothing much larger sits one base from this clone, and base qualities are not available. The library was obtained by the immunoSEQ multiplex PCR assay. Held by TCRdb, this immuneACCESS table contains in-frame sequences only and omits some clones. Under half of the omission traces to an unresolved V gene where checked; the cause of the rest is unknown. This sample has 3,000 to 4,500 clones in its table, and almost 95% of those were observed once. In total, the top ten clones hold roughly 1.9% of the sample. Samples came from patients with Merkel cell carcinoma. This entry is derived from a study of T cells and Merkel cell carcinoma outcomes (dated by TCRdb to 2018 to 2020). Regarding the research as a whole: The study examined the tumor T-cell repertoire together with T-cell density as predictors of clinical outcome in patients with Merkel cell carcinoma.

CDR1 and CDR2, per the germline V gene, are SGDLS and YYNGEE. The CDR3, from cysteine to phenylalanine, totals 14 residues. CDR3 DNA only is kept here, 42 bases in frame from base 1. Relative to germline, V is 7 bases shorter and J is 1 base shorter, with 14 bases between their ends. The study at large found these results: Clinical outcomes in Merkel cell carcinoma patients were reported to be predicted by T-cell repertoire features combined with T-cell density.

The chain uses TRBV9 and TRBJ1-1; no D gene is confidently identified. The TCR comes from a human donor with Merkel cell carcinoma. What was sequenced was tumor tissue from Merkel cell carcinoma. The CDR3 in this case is CASSAHGENTEAFF. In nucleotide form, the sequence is TGTGCCAGCTCCGCTCACGGGGAGAACACTGAAGCTTTCTTT.